These 6 T cell receptor beta chains share one sample of origin, sequenced in a study of CD8+ T cells in alopecia areata (dated by TCRdb to the late 2010s). Library construction relied on the immunoSEQ multiplex PCR assay. RNA was extracted from all samples and reverse transcribed into cDNA as template for TCR sequencing. TCRdb's version of the immuneACCESS table is confined to in-frame rearrangements and falls short of the full clone set. An unresolved V gene accounts for under half of the shortfall where checked; the remainder is of unknown origin. This sample is represented by 150,000 to 200,000 clones; around 71% of them were singletons. More than 9.5% of the sample is in the top ten clones. Interpreted using the paper, the time point label stands for: baseline before oral tofacitinib. The sequenced sample was CD8+ T cells sorted from blood, obtained at week 0. The source is a human donor with alopecia areata.

The genes are TRBV5-6 and TRBJ2-7; unclear D gene. Trimming stripped 3 bases from V and 1 base from J, with 11 bases between. The germline V gene encodes CDR1 SGHDT and CDR2 YYEEEE. The CDR3 consists of 14 residues. The CDR3, as DNA: TGTGCCAGCAGCTCTGGATGGGTTTCCTACGAGCAGTACTTC. Its protein is CASSSGWVSYEQYF.

This clone was detected a few times. The chain links TRBV29-1 to TRBJ2-7, with D perhaps TRBD1 or TRBD2 (6 bases each). The CDR3 consists of 14 residues. Germline-derived CDR1 and CDR2 are SQVTM and ANQGSEA. With 0 bases removed from V and 4 bases from J, the gap between germline ends came to 13 bases. CDR3 region: CSVEDGTGAYEQYF. Written as DNA, the CDR3 is TGCAGCGTTGAAGATGGGACGGGGGCGTACGAGCAGTACTTC.

This clone was counted a few times. V and J are TRBV29-1 and TRBJ2-1; 8 bases fit TRBD1. This CDR3 has 13 residues. The trim removed 3 bases at V and 8 bases at J, leaving 6 bases unmatched. CDR1 SQVTM and CDR2 ANQGSEA come from the germline V gene. The CDR3 DNA follows: TGCAGCGTTGATGCCAGGGGGCGTCATGAGCAGTTCTTC. This translates into CSVDARGRHEQFF.

In DNA form, the CDR3 reads TGTGCCAGCAGCGTGACAGTTTCCTACGAGCAGTACTTC. It specifies CASSVTVSYEQYF. The V and J genes are TRBV11-3 and TRBJ2-7; possible D gene TRBD1, 5 bases. The CDR3 contains 13 residues. Germline V gene data show CDR1 as SGHNT and CDR2 as YENEEA. V was clipped by 5 bases and J by 1 base, with 9 bases between them.

V usage is TRBV10-3 and J usage is TRBJ2-3, with TRBD2 matching over 11 bases. Germline values: CDR1 ENHRY, CDR2 SYGVKD. The V gene end was trimmed by 6 bases and the J gene end by 4 bases; junction bases not matched to a gene: 9. The CDR3 runs 16 residues. This CDR3 is CAIRNRSGGASDTQYF. The CDR3 region has the DNA TGTGCCATCAGGAACCGTAGCGGGGGGGCGTCAGATACGCAGTATTTT.

The rearrangement uses TRBV4-1 and TRBJ2-5; D is tentatively TRBD1 or TRBD2 (5 bases each). Trimming pared 1 base from V and 5 bases from J, leaving 17 bases between. Germline lookup yields CDR1 MGHRA and CDR2 YSYEKL. CDR3 length: 16 amino acids. CDR3 bases: TGCGCCAGCAGCCAAGTTATGGCCAGGGCGGGCGAGACCCAGTACTTC. Translated, it gives CASSQVMARAGETQYF.